This passage covers 27 T cell receptor beta chains from one sample sequenced in a study of T cells after yellow fever vaccination. TCRdb re-called the 5' RACE reads through MiXCR, storing one row per CDR3 protein. The table shows 250,000 to 400,000 distinct CDR3 sequences, with roughly 4.3% occurring only once. Specimen: PBMCs, collected 5 days after the yellow fever booster vaccination. The receptors stem from a man younger than 35 who received the YFV17D yellow fever vaccine.

This clonotype was seen more than once but under ten times. V is TRBV7-6 and J is TRBJ1-3, with 10 bases matching TRBD1. The length of the CDR3 is 19 residues. After removal of 5 bases from V and 4 bases from J, the junction contained 17 bases not matched to a gene. Germline-derived CDR1 and CDR2 are SGHVS and FNYEAQ. DNA for the CDR3: TGTGCCAGCAGCCGACTGAATCCCGGGACAGGGGCGCACGGAAACACCATATATTTT. The encoded protein is CASSRLNPGTGAHGNTIYF.

This rearrangement joins TRBV24-1 to TRBJ2-3; 7 bases match TRBD1. V was pared by 4 bases and J by 2 bases, with 8 bases of the junction left unmatched. The CDR3 totals 16 residues. The V gene's germline CDR1 is KGHDR and CDR2 SFDVKD. CDR3: CATSEDRVGNTDTQYF. The DNA of the CDR3 is TGTGCCACCAGTGAAGACAGGGTCGGGAACACAGATACGCAGTATTTT.

The chain joins TRBV6-2 or TRBV6-3 to TRBJ2-5; 12 bases map to TRBD2. The CDR3 is 15 amino acids. Per germline, CDR1 MNHEY and CDR2 SVGEGT. J gave up 5 bases and V 4 bases, and 5 bases lay outside the gene matches. The CDR3 DNA is TGTGCCAGCAGTTGGGGAGGACTAGCGGGGGAGACCCAGTACTTC. Protein product: CASSWGGLAGETQYF.

Concerning this clonotype: The junction does not match germline at one end; this may be a read error. This chain connects TRBV12-3 or TRBV12-4 to TRBJ1-6; 7 bases fit TRBD1. CDR3 size: 13 residues. CDR3 in amino acids: CASSGTANSPVHF. Here the CDR3 DNA reads TGTGCCAGCAGCGGGACAGCCAATTCACCCGTCCACTTT.

V usage is TRBV4-3 and J usage is TRBJ2-3; the D is unclear. Trimming took off 5 bases at V and 1 base at J, with 16 bases between the two ends. The CDR3 runs 16 residues. Germline V gene data show CDR1 as LGHNA and CDR2 as YSLEER. CDR3 residues: CASSDHSAVGTDTQYF. In DNA form, the CDR3 reads TGCGCCAGCAGCGATCACTCCGCGGTCGGCACAGATACGCAGTATTTT.

This clonotype was counted a few times. The rearrangement joins TRBV7-2 to TRBJ2-1, with D perhaps being TRBD1 or TRBD2 (6 bases each). V gave up 1 base and J gave up 2 bases, with 12 bases separating them. The CDR3 length is 16 residues. Germline V lookup: CDR1 SGHTA, CDR2 FQGNSA. The CDR3 region has the DNA TGTGCCAGCAGCTTAGTAAGGGGGGCCGCCTACAATGAGCAGTTCTTC. This encodes CASSLVRGAAYNEQFF.

Only a few counts were recorded for this clonotype. The V gene is TRBV19, the J gene TRBJ2-7; possibly TRBD1 or TRBD2 for D (6 bases each). The germline CDR1 and CDR2 sequences are LNHDA and SQIVND (reference sequence). This CDR3 region has 15 residues. V was clipped by 3 bases and J by 1 base, with 13 bases between them. Written as DNA, the CDR3 is TGTGCCAGTAGTATCGCCGGGGGCCCTTCCTACGAGCAGTACTTC. This codes for CASSIAGGPSYEQYF.

The genes are TRBV7-2 and TRBJ2-4; 7 bases are shared with TRBD2. CDR3 length: 15 residues. After removal of 1 base from V and 3 bases from J, the junction contained 3 bases not matched to a gene. Germline CDR1 reads SGHTA; CDR2 reads FQGNSA. The CDR3 reads CASSLGGGRKNIQYF. In nucleotides, the CDR3 is TGTGCCAGCAGCTTAGGGGGGGGACGCAAAAACATTCAGTACTTC.

The sample holds a few counts of this clonotype. This chain connects TRBV6-6 to TRBJ1-3, with D maybe TRBD1 (5 bases). Trimming left V 7 bases short and J 0 bases short, with 19 bases between. The CDR3 runs to 17 residues. Germline CDR1 and CDR2: MNHNY and SVGAGI (reference sequence). CDR3 residues: CASIRRFRTFSGNTIYF. The CDR3, as DNA: TGTGCCAGCATCAGGAGGTTTAGGACATTCTCTGGAAACACCATATATTTT.

This sequence joins TRBV20-1 and TRBJ2-1; D gene ambiguous. Trimming took 0 bases from V and 0 from J, leaving 6 bases between them. CDR1 is DFQATT, CDR2 SNEGSKA, per germline (reference sequence). The CDR3 is 14 residues long. The CDR3 protein is CSARDQGSYNEQFF. The DNA of the CDR3 is TGCAGTGCTAGAGATCAAGGCTCCTACAATGAGCAGTTCTTC.

This clonotype has a count of ten or more. V gene TRBV5-6 combines with J gene TRBJ1-2, with a tentative D call TRBD1 (6 bases). Trimming stripped 4 bases from V and 6 bases from J, with 13 bases between. The CDR3 loop spans 13 amino acids. Per the germline V gene, CDR1 is SGHDT and CDR2 is YYEEEE. CDR3 sequence reads: CASSGGQVHGYTF. Here the CDR3 DNA reads TGTGCCAGCAGCGGGGGGCAGGTCCATGGCTACACCTTC.

This clonotype was found many times. The rearrangement joins TRBV11-2 to TRBJ2-7; D gene unclear. The V gene lost 1 base and the J gene lost 2 bases, with 9 bases spanning the gap. Per germline, CDR1 SGHAT and CDR2 FQNNGV. This CDR3 comprises 14 residues. The CDR3 DNA is TGTGCCAGCAGCTTAGTACAGAAACCCTACGAGCAGTACTTC. Protein: CASSLVQKPYEQYF.

This clonotype was seen a handful of times. The chain links TRBV4-3 to TRBJ1-4; the D is unclear. Germline CDR1 is LGHNA and CDR2 is YSLEER. V dropped 0 bases and J dropped 8 bases, with 13 bases sitting between them. This CDR3 comprises 15 residues. This chain's CDR3 is CASSQDRLNGEKLFF. The CDR3, as DNA: TGCGCCAGCAGCCAAGACAGACTGAACGGGGAAAAACTGTTTTTT.

The chain recombines TRBV19 with TRBJ2-1; TRBD2 aligns across 10 bases. This CDR3 is 15 amino acids long. J lost 5 bases, V lost 5 bases, and 6 bases had no gene match. Germline V CDR1 and CDR2: LNHDA, SQIVND (reference sequence). The CDR3 DNA is TGTGCCAGTAGTCTAGCGGGGGTTCGAAACAATGAGCAGTTCTTC. It yields the protein CASSLAGVRNNEQFF.

J is TRBJ2-3 and V is TRBV10-3; 9 bases match TRBD2. Trimming took 4 bases from V and 2 from J; bases not matched to a gene: 7. The CDR3 loop spans 16 amino acids. CDR1 ENHRY and CDR2 SYGVKD come from the germline V gene. The CDR3 sequence: CAISGPRGGPTDTQYF. The CDR3 region has the DNA TGTGCCATCAGTGGCCCGCGGGGGGGCCCCACAGATACGCAGTATTTT.

A few counts support this clonotype. The chain couples TRBV4-3 to TRBJ2-3; a possible D gene is TRBD1 (5 bases). Trimming left V 8 bases short and J 6 bases short, with 15 bases between. Germline V lookup: CDR1 LGHNA, CDR2 YSLEER. CDR3 size: 13 residues. The CDR3 DNA reads as TGCGCCAGCGGACGGACATTTTCGGATACGCAGTATTTT. It specifies CASGRTFSDTQYF.

This clonotype was observed a few times. The J gene is TRBJ2-1, the V gene TRBV27; 8 nucleotides align to TRBD2. This CDR3 spans 16 amino acids. CDR1 is MNHEY, CDR2 SMNVEV, per germline (reference sequence). After removal of 4 bases from V and 4 bases from J, the junction contained 9 bases not matched to a gene. Written as DNA, the CDR3 is TGTGCCAGCAGTTGGGGCGTAGCGGGGTTATACAATGAGCAGTTCTTC. This sequence encodes CASSWGVAGLYNEQFF.

This clonotype came up many times. The chain has TRBV27 and TRBJ1-1; D unresolved. From germline, CDR1 is MNHEY and CDR2 SMNVEV (reference sequence). CDR3 length: 15 amino acids. The V and J ends lost 3 bases and 1 base respectively, with 12 bases between them. Here the CDR3 reads CASSLGTAGNTEAFF. DNA for the CDR3: TGTGCCAGCAGTTTGGGAACGGCCGGGAACACTGAAGCTTTCTTT.

This clonotype was found many times. The junction departs from the called germline gene at one end, perhaps through a read error. The chain uses TRBV12-3 or TRBV12-4 and TRBJ2-1, with D possibly TRBD2 on 6 matching bases. This CDR3 comprises 15 residues. CDR3 protein: CASSLAGRSNDEQFF. For the CDR3, the DNA is TGTGCCAGCAGCTTAGCAGGGAGGTCGAACGATGAGCAGTTCTTC.

This clonotype has a handful of counts. The chain has TRBV19 and TRBJ1-1, with D perhaps matching TRBD1 (6 bases). The germline V gene encodes CDR1 LNHDA and CDR2 SQIVND (reference sequence). The CDR3 totals 15 residues. Trimming cost V 3 bases and J 6 bases, with 17 bases left between them. CDR3 protein: CASSMAGRGPAEAFF. As DNA, the CDR3 is TGTGCCAGTAGTATGGCCGGCAGGGGACCGGCTGAAGCTTTCTTT.

This clonotype was counted only a few times. V and J are TRBV29-1 and TRBJ2-5; no firm D call. The CDR3 spans 11 residues. Germline lookup yields CDR1 SQVTM and CDR2 ANQGSEA. V was cut by 3 bases and J by 3 bases, with 5 bases left in between. The CDR3 reads CSVDSKETQYF. CDR3 bases: TGCAGCGTTGACTCTAAAGAGACCCAGTACTTC.

This clonotype was observed at least ten times. The J gene is TRBJ1-1, the V gene TRBV11-2; D gene ambiguous. The CDR3 sequence is 15 residues long. The V gene lost 3 bases and the J gene lost 7 bases, with 18 bases spanning the gap. Germline lookup yields CDR1 SGHAT and CDR2 FQNNGV. DNA for the CDR3: TGTGCCAGCAGCTTGAGTGGAAGAGGACGGGGTGAAGCTTTCTTT. Translated, it gives CASSLSGRGRGEAFF. The full variable domain, with the rest looked up from reference TRBV11-2 and TRBJ1-1, is EAGVAQSPRYKIIEKRQSVAFWCNPISGHATLYWYQQILGQGPKLLIQFQNNGVVDDSQLPKDRFSAERLKGVDSTLKIQPAKLEDSAVYLCASSLSGRGRGEAFFGQGTRLTVV.

In its sample, this clonotype was seen once. This chain joins TRBV14 and TRBJ1-2, with D possibly TRBD1 on 5 matching bases. Germline V CDR1 and CDR2: SGHDN, FVKESK. Trimming shortened V by 0 bases and J by 7 bases, and 12 bases separated the two germline ends. The CDR3 contains 14 residues. CDR3 residues: CASSQDMGRAGYTF. The CDR3 bases are TGTGCCAGCAGCCAAGATATGGGCAGGGCTGGCTACACCTTC. The full variable domain, completed using reference TRBV14 and TRBJ1-2, is EAGVTQFPSHSVIEKGQTVTLRCDPISGHDNLYWYRRVMGKEIKFLLHFVKESKQDESGMPNNRFLAERTGGTYSTLKVQPAELEDSGVYFCASSQDMGRAGYTFGSGTRLTVV.

This clonotype was detected only a few times. V usage is TRBV4-2 and J usage is TRBJ2-1; D possibly corresponds to TRBD1 (5 bases). The germline V gene encodes CDR1 LGHNA and CDR2 YNFKEQ. The V and J ends lost 1 base and 9 bases respectively, with 10 bases between them. The CDR3 is made up of 13 amino acids. The CDR3 nucleotides are TGTGCCAGCAGCCAAGTCGAAGGGGCTGAGCAGTTCTTC. Protein: CASSQVEGAEQFF.

This chain links TRBV30 with TRBJ2-7; D not resolved. The germline gives CDR1 GTSNPN, CDR2 SVGIG (reference sequence). This CDR3 comprises 12 residues. Trimming took off 3 bases at V and 3 bases at J, with 9 bases between the two ends. The CDR3 region has the DNA TGTGCCTGGAGCCACGGAAGCTACGAGCAGTACTTC. It translates to CAWSHGSYEQYF.

This clonotype was seen a few times. This chain connects TRBV7-6 to TRBJ2-2, with a possible D match to TRBD2 (5 bases). The CDR3 spans 14 residues. Germline loops: CDR1 SGHVS, CDR2 FNYEAQ. Trimming cost V 5 bases and J 6 bases, with 13 bases left between them. The CDR3 loop reads CASSPRVGAGELFF. The CDR3 nucleotides are TGTGCCAGCAGCCCCCGGGTCGGGGCCGGGGAGCTGTTTTTT.

This clonotype was found many times. This chain uses TRBV5-1 with TRBJ2-7; 9 positions match TRBD1. The CDR3 is 15 residues long. After removal of 3 bases from V and 7 bases from J, the junction contained 11 bases not matched to a gene. CDR1 and CDR2 from the germline V gene are SGHRS and YFSETQ. The CDR3 bases are TGCGCCAGCAGCTCCCTGGACAGGGGACGTAGAGAGCAGTACTTC. This gives the protein CASSSLDRGRREQYF.